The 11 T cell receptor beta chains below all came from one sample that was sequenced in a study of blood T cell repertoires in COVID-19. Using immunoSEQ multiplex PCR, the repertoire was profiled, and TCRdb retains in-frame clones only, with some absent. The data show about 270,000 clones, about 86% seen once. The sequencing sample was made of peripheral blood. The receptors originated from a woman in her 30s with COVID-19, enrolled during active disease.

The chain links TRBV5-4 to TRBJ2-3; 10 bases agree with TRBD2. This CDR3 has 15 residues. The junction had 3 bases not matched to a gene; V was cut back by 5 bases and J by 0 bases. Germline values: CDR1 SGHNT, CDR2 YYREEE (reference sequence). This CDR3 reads CASRWTSGSTDTQYF. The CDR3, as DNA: TGTGCCAGCAGGTGGACTAGCGGTAGCACAGATACGCAGTATTTT.

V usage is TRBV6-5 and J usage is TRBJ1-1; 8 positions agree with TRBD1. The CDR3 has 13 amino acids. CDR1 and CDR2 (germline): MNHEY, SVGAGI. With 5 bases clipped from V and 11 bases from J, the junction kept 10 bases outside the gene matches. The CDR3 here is CASSSPDRGVAFF. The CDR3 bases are TGTGCCAGCAGTAGCCCCGACAGGGGCGTTGCTTTCTTT.

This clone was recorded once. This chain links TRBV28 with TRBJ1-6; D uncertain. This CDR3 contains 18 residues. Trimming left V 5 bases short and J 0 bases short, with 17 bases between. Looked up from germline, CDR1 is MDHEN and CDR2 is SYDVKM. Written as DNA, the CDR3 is TGTGCCAGCAGTCCACGGAGGCGGCTGAGCTCCTATAATTCACCCCTCCACTTT. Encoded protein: CASSPRRRLSSYNSPLHF.

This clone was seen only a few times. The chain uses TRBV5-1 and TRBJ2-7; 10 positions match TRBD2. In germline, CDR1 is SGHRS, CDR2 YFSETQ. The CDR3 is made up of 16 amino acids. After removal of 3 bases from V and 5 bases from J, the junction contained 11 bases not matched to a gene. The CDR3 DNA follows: TGCGCCAGCAGCTGGGGGCTAGGGACTAGCGTCCACGAGCAGTACTTC. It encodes CASSWGLGTSVHEQYF.

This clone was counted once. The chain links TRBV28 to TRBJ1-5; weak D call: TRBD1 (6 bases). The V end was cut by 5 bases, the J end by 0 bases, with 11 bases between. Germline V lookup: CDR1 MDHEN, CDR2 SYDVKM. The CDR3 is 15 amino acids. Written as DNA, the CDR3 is TGTGCCAGCAGTCAATCAGGGGTTAGCAATCAGCCCCAGCATTTT. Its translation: CASSQSGVSNQPQHF.

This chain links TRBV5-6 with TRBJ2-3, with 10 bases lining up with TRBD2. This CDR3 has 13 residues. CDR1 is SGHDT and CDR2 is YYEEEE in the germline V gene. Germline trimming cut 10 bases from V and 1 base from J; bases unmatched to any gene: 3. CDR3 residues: CAGGLAGTDTQYF. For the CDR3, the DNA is TGTGCCGGAGGACTAGCGGGCACAGATACGCAGTATTTT.

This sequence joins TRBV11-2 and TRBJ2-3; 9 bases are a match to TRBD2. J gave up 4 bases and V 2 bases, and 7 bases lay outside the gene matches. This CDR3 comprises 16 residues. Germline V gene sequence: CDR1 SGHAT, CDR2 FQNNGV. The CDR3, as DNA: TGTGCCAGCAGCTTACTCAGCGGGGGGCAATCAGATACGCAGTATTTT. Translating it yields CASSLLSGGQSDTQYF.

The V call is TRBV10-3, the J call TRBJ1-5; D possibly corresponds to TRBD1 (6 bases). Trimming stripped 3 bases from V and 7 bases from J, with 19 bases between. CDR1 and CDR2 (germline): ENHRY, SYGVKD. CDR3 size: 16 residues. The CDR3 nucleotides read TGTGCCATCAGTGACTTACCCCAGGGGCTGGAACAGCCCCAGCATTTT. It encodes CAISDLPQGLEQPQHF.

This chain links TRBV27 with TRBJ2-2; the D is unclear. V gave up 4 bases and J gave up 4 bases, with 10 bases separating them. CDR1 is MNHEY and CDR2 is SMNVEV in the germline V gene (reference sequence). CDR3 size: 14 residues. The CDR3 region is CASSSDSPTGELFF. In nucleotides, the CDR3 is TGTGCCAGCAGTTCCGACTCCCCCACCGGGGAGCTGTTTTTT.

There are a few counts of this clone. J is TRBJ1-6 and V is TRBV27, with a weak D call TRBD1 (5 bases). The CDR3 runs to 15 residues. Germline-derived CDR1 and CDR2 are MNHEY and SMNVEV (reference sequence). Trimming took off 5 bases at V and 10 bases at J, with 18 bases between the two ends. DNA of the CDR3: TGTGCCAGCAGTCTCAGACAGTACCTTGGCTCACCCCTCCACTTT. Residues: CASSLRQYLGSPLHF.

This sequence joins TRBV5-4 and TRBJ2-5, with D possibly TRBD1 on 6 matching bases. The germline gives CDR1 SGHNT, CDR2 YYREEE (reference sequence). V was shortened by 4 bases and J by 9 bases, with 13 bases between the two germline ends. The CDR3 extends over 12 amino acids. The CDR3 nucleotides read TGTGCCAGCAGCCAACAGGGTGGGGCCCAGTACTTC. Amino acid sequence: CASSQQGGAQYF.